This T cell receptor beta chain originates from a study of a mutant IDH1 vaccine in newly diagnosed glioma. Overall study context: Beforehand, treatment had been radiotherapy, temozolomide, or both; the majority received both. The study held visit V12 at week 35 and visit V13 at week 47.

After removal of 6 bases from V and 4 bases from J, the junction contained 8 bases not matched to a gene. The CDR3 is 14 residues long. Germline CDR1 reads ENHRY; CDR2 reads SYGVKD. Profiling relied on immunoSEQ multiplex PCR, and the TCRdb table lists in-frame clones only, not all of them. The repertoire holds roughly 48,000 clones, with 75% to 85% as singletons. With regard to this clone: The antigen remains unidentified.

Time point meaning: week 35, safety follow-up. Each dose of the vaccine consisted of 300 ug of mutant IDH1 20-mer peptide, with topical imiquimod. The source of this sequence is a man aged 35 to 55 with glioma. V is TRBV10-3 and J is TRBJ1-1; TRBD1 aligns across 7 bases. Source: PBMCs, taken from a glioma patient whose treatment included an IDH1 peptide vaccine. The CDR3, as DNA: TGTGCCATCAGAACAGGGGATGCGGGCACTGAAGCTTTCTTT. Encoded protein: CAIRTGDAGTEAFF.